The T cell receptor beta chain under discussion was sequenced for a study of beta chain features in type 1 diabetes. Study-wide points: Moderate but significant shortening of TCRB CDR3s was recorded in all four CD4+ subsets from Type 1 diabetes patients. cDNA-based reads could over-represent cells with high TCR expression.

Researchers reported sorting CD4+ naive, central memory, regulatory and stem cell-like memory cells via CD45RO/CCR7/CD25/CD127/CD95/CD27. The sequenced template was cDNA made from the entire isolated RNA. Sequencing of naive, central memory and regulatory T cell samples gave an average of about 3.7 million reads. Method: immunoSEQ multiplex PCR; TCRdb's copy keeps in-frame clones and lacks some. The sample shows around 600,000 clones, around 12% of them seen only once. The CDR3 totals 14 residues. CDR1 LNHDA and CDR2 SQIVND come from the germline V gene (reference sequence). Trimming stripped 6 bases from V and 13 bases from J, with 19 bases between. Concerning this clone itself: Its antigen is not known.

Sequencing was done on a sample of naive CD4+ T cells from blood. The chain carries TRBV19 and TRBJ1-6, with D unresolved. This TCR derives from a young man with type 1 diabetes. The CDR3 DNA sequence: TGTGCCAGTAGCCCCTCCGGGGATGGGGTTCCCCTCCACTTT. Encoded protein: CASSPSGDGVPLHF.